This T cell receptor (beta chain) was obtained from a study of cytomegalovirus exposure and HLA in healthy donors. The study, taken as a whole, reports: Presence/absence analyses assumed roughly uniform sequencing depth across donors.

Germline lookup yields CDR1 SGDLS and CDR2 YYNGEE. V gave up 0 bases and J gave up 5 bases; unmatched junction bases: 5. The CDR3 extends over 15 amino acids. A multiplex PCR was run with 60 Vbeta primers and 13 Jbeta primers. The data were produced by immunoSEQ multiplex PCR, yet TCRdb's version contains in-frame clones alone and is incomplete. This table holds about 190,000 clones, over 70% found once. Comments on this clone: Its antigen is unknown.

The specimen sequenced was PBMCs. The gene calls are TRBV9 and TRBJ2-5; 9 bases line up with TRBD2. This clonotype was sampled from a woman younger than 30 in good health and CMV-seronegative. CDR3: CASSVVAGALETQYF. The CDR3 DNA follows: TGTGCCAGCAGCGTAGTAGCGGGGGCTCTTGAGACCCAGTACTTC.